The sequence of this TCR beta chain was determined in a study of spatial heterogeneity in lung cancer. This clonotype showed up many times. Its matching antigen is unknown. Time point indicated: sample taken at primary tumor resection. The CDR3 has 15 amino acids. Between the trimmed V and J ends, which lost 4 bases and 8 bases, there was a span of 21 bases. The germline CDR1 and CDR2 sequences are SGHRS and YFSETQ. TCRdb ran MiXCR on the 5' RACE reads and lists one entry per CDR3 protein. The sample contains some 6,900 distinct CDR3 sequences, roughly a tenth of which appear only once. Study-wide points: For expanded intratumoral alpha and beta TCRs, counts tracked tumor mutation counts.

This TCR was sampled from a female donor with early-stage non-small cell lung cancer. The chain employs TRBV5-1 and TRBJ1-2; D may be TRBD1 (5 bases). The sample consisted of lung tumor tissue, taken at surgery. The CDR3 DNA sequence: TGCGCCAGCAGCCCTTCGGGACCTCGACGACGCGGCTACACCTTC. Amino acid sequence: CASSPSGPRRRGYTF.